What follows describes a single T cell receptor (beta chain). Its antigen has not been determined. Per-base quality was not reported, and no clone a single base away is much larger than it. The collaborating institutions used their own protocols to collect whole blood in K2EDTA tubes. For TCRbeta analysis, collaborator samples were shipped as frozen whole blood, as isolated PBMCs, or as DNA extracted from either sample type. This entry is derived from a study of blood T cell repertoires in COVID-19 (dated by TCRdb to the early 2020s). Describing the broader study: The collaborator samples originated in the United States, Italy and Spain and spanned the acute and convalescent phases of COVID-19. The material from the prospective study consisted of cDNA or gDNA derived from T cells, B-cell-depleted T cells, or PBMCs. Deeply sampled blood TCRbeta repertoires from subjects exposed to, actively infected with, or recovered from COVID-19 were included in the dataset. The repertoires were released in a freely available public database intended as a resource for research on the immune response to SARS-CoV-2. Samples were obtained from the ongoing ImmuneRACE study (first 160 participants) and from about 1,300 subjects provided by 6 global collaborators. A de-identified subject ID, COVID-19 status, age in years and sex were almost always included in the sample metadata. Where available, HLA class I and class II types were obtained from metadata supplied by the sample provider rather than from assay-based typing. What the research found in general, with its limitations: Clinical and demographic metadata were provided uncurated, with the amount varying by source and participant.

TCRbeta CDR3 regions were amplified from genomic DNA by means of the immunoSEQ Assay, a bias-controlled multiplex PCR. The paper's data handling went like this. Nucleated cell counts per sample were estimated from amplification of reference gene primers within the assay. To quantify the absolute abundance of each unique TCRbeta CDR3 rearrangement, sequence reads were collapsed and filtered. For each sample, productive Simpson clonality was calculated by taking the square root of Simpson's diversity index across productive rearrangements. Not all clones reach the TCRdb copy of this immuneACCESS table, which keeps in-frame sequences only. Checked studies attribute under half of the gap to unresolved V genes and leave the rest unexplained. V, J and clone size are those of that table, while D and trimming were read from the DNA. The sample yields tens of thousands of clones; about 76% were counted once. The ten largest clones represent 28% of the sample.

The CDR3 covers 16 residues, taking in both the cysteine and the phenylalanine. Only the CDR3 region is kept as DNA, spanning 48 bases read in frame from base 1. Germline trimming: 4 bases from V, 5 bases from J; junction bases outside gene matches: 12. Taken from the germline V gene, the CDR1 and CDR2 loops are SGHDT and YYEEEE. Material: peripheral blood. The sequence links TRBV5-6 to TRBJ1-1; TRBD1 agrees with 9 junctional bases. The receptor comes from an elderly woman with active or convalescent COVID-19. The DNA sequence follows: TGTGCCAGCAGCCGACCGACAGGGGGGTTAGTAACTGAAGCTTTCTTT. Translated, this gives CASSRPTGGLVTEAFF. The full variable domain, with segments outside the CDR3 supplied by the reference TRBV5-6 and TRBJ1-1 proteins, appears as DAGVTQSPTHLIKTRGQQVTLRCSPKSGHDTVSWYQQALGQGPQFIFQYYEEEERQRGNFPDRFSGHQFPNYSSELNVNALLLGDSALYLCASSRPTGGLVTEAFFGQGTRLTVV.